This T cell receptor beta chain appears in the sequencing data of a study of shared clonotypes between healthy human individuals (dated by TCRdb to about 2020). General notes on the study: The cohort included a few men and a couple of women between 18 and 49 years of age. Different laboratories and diverse techniques were used to prepare libraries and sequence TCR repertoires, to increase sequencing depth and limit assay-specific biases. For each donor, CD4 naive and CD4 memory were each run on three plates, CD8 naive on two plates, and CD8 memory on one plate. The study deeply sequenced blood TCR repertoires of five healthy adults to estimate repertoire size and the extent of clonotype sharing between individuals. Per donor, leukapheresis produced somewhere between about 0.8 and 9.5 billion PBMCs.

Reading from cysteine to phenylalanine, the CDR3 counts 16 amino acids. The read is trimmed to its CDR3 DNA, 48 bases read in frame from base 1. As encoded in the germline V gene, CDR1 is SGDLS while CDR2 is YYNGEE. The germline V end is reduced by 4 bases and the J end by 9 bases; junction bases left unmatched: 15. Healthy HIV-negative adults with no recently reported acute infections or vaccinations were included as donors. Every donor was a Caucasian adult residing in Nashville, Tennessee, USA. The CD8 memory samples were a combination of magnetically selected CD45RO+ cells and CCR7-negative CD45RA+ effector memory (TemRA) cells. After blood collection by leukapheresis, PBMCs were isolated using Ficoll-Histopaque density gradient centrifugation and then cryopreserved in the vapor phase of liquid nitrogen. Purity and quantity of every magnetically sorted T cell population were checked by analytical flow cytometry. Genomic DNA was isolated from every sorted fraction and measured by UV absorbance on a Nanodrop 2000c.

This clone showed up just once. It has no known antigen specificity. Per-base quality was not reported, and no clone a single base away is much larger than it. TCR CDR3 regions were amplified from genomic DNA by multiplex PCR using the deep immunoSEQ assay. Extracted genomic DNA from each cell subset was spread evenly across all wells of several immunoSEQ 96-well plates, with each plate serving as a replicate. For sorted subsets, around 200 ng genomic DNA, equal to 25,000 to 35,000 T cell genomes, was loaded into each replicate PCR. Purified libraries were measured with a Qubit 3.0 fluorometer, size-checked on a Bioanalyzer 2100, and measured again with the KAPA Library Quantification kit. Each immunoSEQ 96-well plate was sequenced on its own single-read 150-cycle Illumina NextSeq 550 flow cell. For the original study's pipeline: Because the immunoSEQ output included only junctional sequences and no quality scores, the filtering could not be the same as the filtering used for full-length reads. To assign V/J genes and CDR3, sequences were annotated against IMGT germline references using PyIR, a Python wrapper for IgBLAST v1.9. Reads were removed for weak V/J assignments (E-value above 1e-6), missing CDR3, stop codons, out-of-frame junctions, or ambiguous translated residues. A V3J clonotype was defined by an identical inferred V gene, J gene, and CDR3 amino acid sequence. Percentage overlap between repertoires was computed as shared unique clonotypes divided by the size of the smaller repertoire. Repertoire richness was assessed with RTK rarefaction, the Chao1 estimator, and Recon v2.1 estimates of unobserved clonotypes. For all TCRbeta clonotypes obtained by the gDNA method from a few donors, generation probabilities were computed with OLGA. In its TCRdb copy, this immuneACCESS table keeps in-frame sequences only and misses some clones. Where compared with another copy, unresolved V genes explain less than half of these, and the others have no known cause. That table furnishes V, J and clone size, whereas the DNA furnished D and trimming. Across this sample there are approximately 710,000 clones, with 90% seen only once. Jointly, the top ten make up 34% of the sample.

What the study reported, not specific to this receptor: When several donors were compared, the shared fraction of clonotypes was around 4.6% for naive CD4, about 4% for naive CD8, roughly 2.3% for memory CD4, and less than 0.45% for memory CD8. Clonotypes shared by all four sorted-subset donors showed higher generation probabilities than non-shared clonotypes. Sampling was restricted to blood, and TCR repertoires in tissue are likely to differ from TCR repertoires in blood. Naive subsets generally had larger estimated clonotype richness than memory subsets. The small number of donors limited the genetic and exposure-history diversity represented. Pairwise subsampling led to the expectation that sequencing depth would affect the degree of clonotype sharing among donors. Incomplete sequencing was indicated by rarefaction of sorted-subset datasets, despite the large sequencing depth.

The chain joins TRBV9 to TRBJ2-1; TRBD1 aligns with 8 central bases. Source material: memory CD8+ T cells from PBMCs. The sample's cell subset or site label, decoded: CD45RO+ cells pooled with CCR7-negative TemRA cells. The sequence came from a man aged 18 to 35 in good health. Some clones in this sample may be carry-over from other donors' samples. The CDR3 has the sequence CASSTHRTGKVGEQFF. The bases read TGTGCCAGCAGCACCCATAGGACAGGGAAGGTGGGTGAGCAGTTCTTC.